One sample yielded the 10 T cell receptor beta chains listed below, sequenced in a study of vaccination and CD4 T cells after COVID-19. TCRdb processed the PCR reads anew with MiXCR; each CDR3 protein has one entry. The profile shows roughly 25,000 distinct CDR3 sequences, under 65% of them singletons. This specimen was CD4+ T cells from blood, taken before SARS-CoV-2 vaccination. Receptors originate from a human donor who had recovered from COVID-19.

This clonotype appeared once. V is TRBV20-1 and J is TRBJ2-7, with 8 bases fitting TRBD2. With V trimmed by 5 bases and J by 0 bases, 6 bases remained unmatched. Germline V gene data show CDR1 as DFQATT and CDR2 as SNEGSKA (reference sequence). The CDR3 totals 14 residues. The CDR3: CSAGLAESSYEQYF. In DNA form, the CDR3 reads TGCAGTGCTGGACTAGCAGAGAGCTCCTACGAGCAGTACTTC.

The chain has TRBV20-1 and TRBJ1-5; weak D call: TRBD1 (5 bases). The CDR3 spans 14 residues. The germline V and J ends were trimmed by 1 base and 6 bases, with 13 bases remaining between them. Germline loops: CDR1 DFQATT, CDR2 SNEGSKA (reference sequence). This chain's CDR3 is CSARALAGGQPQHF. DNA of the CDR3: TGCAGTGCTAGAGCCCTAGCGGGGGGTCAGCCCCAGCATTTT.

This clonotype was recorded a few times. The chain joins TRBV27 to TRBJ2-3; 7 bases fit TRBD2. Germline CDR1 and CDR2: MNHEY and SMNVEV (reference sequence). The CDR3 runs to 14 residues. The trim removed 7 bases at V and 1 base at J, leaving 5 bases unmatched. In nucleotides, the CDR3 is TGTGCCAGCACACGACGGGAGGGCACAGATACGCAGTATTTT. Amino acids: CASTRREGTDTQYF.

The chain has TRBV7-9 and TRBJ1-5; 7 bases are shared with TRBD1. The CDR3 sequence is 15 residues long. Trimming took 5 bases from V and 7 from J; bases not matched to a gene: 11. From germline, CDR1 is SEHNR and CDR2 FQNEAQ (reference sequence). CDR3 loop: CASSRGQMEGQPQHF. CDR3 DNA sequence: TGTGCCAGCAGCCGGGGACAGATGGAGGGCCAGCCCCAGCATTTT.

The CDR3 DNA is TGTGCCAGCAGCCAAGATCGCGGGAGGAACACTGAAGCTTTCTTT. Residues: CASSQDRGRNTEAFF. The rearrangement uses TRBV4-2 and TRBJ1-1; D call uncertain. The V end was cut by 0 bases, the J end by 1 base, with 9 bases between. The CDR3 consists of 15 residues. The V gene's germline CDR1 is LGHNA and CDR2 YNFKEQ.

The chain is built from TRBV20-1 and TRBJ1-2; TRBD1 matches 7 bases. V lost 6 bases to trimming and J lost 1 base; unmatched junction nucleotides: 5. The CDR3 spans 13 residues. Germline CDR1 and CDR2: DFQATT and SNEGSKA (reference sequence). The CDR3 DNA is TGCAGTGCCGAACGACAGGGTAACTATGGCTACACCTTC. This sequence encodes CSAERQGNYGYTF.

This chain joins TRBV7-9 and TRBJ1-1; D gene ambiguous. The germline CDR1 and CDR2 sequences are SEHNR and FQNEAQ (reference sequence). With 5 bases removed from V and 1 base from J, the gap between germline ends came to 8 bases. The CDR3 sequence is 13 residues long. The CDR3 loop reads CASSATSNTEAFF. In DNA, the CDR3 is TGTGCCAGCAGCGCGACATCGAACACTGAAGCTTTCTTT.

V gene TRBV20-1 combines with J gene TRBJ2-5; the match to TRBD2 covers 10 bases. J was trimmed by 2 bases and V by 2 bases; bases with no gene match: 2. The CDR3 has 14 amino acids. Per germline, CDR1 DFQATT and CDR2 SNEGSKA (reference sequence). DNA of the CDR3: TGCAGTGCTAGACTAGCGGGGGAGCAAGAGACCCAGTACTTC. It encodes CSARLAGEQETQYF.

The chain has TRBV5-4 and TRBJ1-6; 10 nucleotides line up with TRBD1. V gave up 3 bases and J gave up 9 bases; unmatched junction bases: 3. This CDR3 contains 14 residues. Germline V gives CDR1 SGHNT, CDR2 YYREEE (reference sequence). The CDR3 is CASSSRDRGSPLHF. In DNA, the CDR3 is TGTGCCAGCAGCTCCCGGGACAGGGGTTCACCCCTCCACTTT.

The rearrangement uses TRBV20-1 and TRBJ2-1; tentative D call: TRBD2 (6 bases). CDR3 length: 15 residues. Trimming left V 5 bases short and J 8 bases short, with 22 bases between. The V gene's germline CDR1 is DFQATT and CDR2 SNEGSKA (reference sequence). CDR3 coding DNA: TGCAGTGCTCGAATGGCGGCCGGGACTCGCCATGAGCAGTTCTTC. It codes for CSARMAAGTRHEQFF.